A single sample gave rise to the 7 T cell receptor beta chains below, sequenced in a study of shared clonotypes between healthy human individuals. This table comes from immunoSEQ multiplex PCR, and its TCRdb copy is limited to in-frame clones, with some not included. There are 2 million to 2.5 million clones in the sample; over 90% occur only once, and 0.39% lies in the top ten. Sequenced input: naive CD4+ T cells from PBMCs. Stated subset: CD45RA+ positively selected. The origin of the receptors is a man aged 18 to 30 in good health. Some clones in this sample may be carry-over from other donors' samples.

CDR3 in amino acids: CASSTIYNEQFF. The CDR3 coding sequence is TGTGCCAGCAGCACCATCTACAATGAGCAGTTCTTC. The chain combines TRBV27 with TRBJ2-1, with D unresolved. CDR3 size: 12 residues. V was shortened by 6 bases and J by 3 bases, with 6 bases between the two germline ends. Germline V gene data show CDR1 as MNHEY and CDR2 as SMNVEV (reference sequence).

The V and J genes are TRBV5-1 and TRBJ1-5; D remains unclear. CDR1 is SGHRS and CDR2 is YFSETQ in the germline V gene. This CDR3 spans 15 amino acids. The V gene lost 0 bases and the J gene lost 0 bases, with 7 bases spanning the gap. DNA for the CDR3: TGCGCCAGCAGCTTGGTCCCCTCTAGCAATCAGCCCCAGCATTTT. It codes for CASSLVPSSNQPQHF.

The chain has TRBV15 and TRBJ2-5; maybe TRBD2 (5 bases). The germline gives CDR1 LNHNV, CDR2 YYDKDF (reference sequence). V lost 7 bases to trimming and J lost 2 bases, with 11 bases between them. The CDR3 contains 13 residues. CDR3 in amino acids: CATMGSSQETQYF. In nucleotides, the CDR3 is TGTGCCACCATGGGGAGTTCTCAAGAGACCCAGTACTTC. The full variable domain, its missing parts supplied by reference TRBV15 and TRBJ2-5, is DAMVIQNPRYQVTQFGKPVTLSCSQTLNHNVMYWYQQKSSQAPKLLFHYYDKDFNNEADTPDNFQSRRPNTSFCFLDIRSPGLGDTAMYLCATMGSSQETQYFGPGTRLLVL.

V gene TRBV15 combines with J gene TRBJ1-5; D is perhaps TRBD1 (5 bases). Germline V gene data show CDR1 as LNHNV and CDR2 as YYDKDF (reference sequence). The CDR3 has 15 residues. V lost 5 bases and J lost 2, with 13 bases in between. CDR3 DNA: TGTGCCACCAGCCCGAGGGGCAGCGGCAATCAGCCCCAGCATTTT. It specifies CATSPRGSGNQPQHF. Drawing the rest from reference TRBV15 and TRBJ1-5, the complete variable domain is DAMVIQNPRYQVTQFGKPVTLSCSQTLNHNVMYWYQQKSSQAPKLLFHYYDKDFNNEADTPDNFQSRRPNTSFCFLDIRSPGLGDTAMYLCATSPRGSGNQPQHFGDGTRLSIL.

The chain has TRBV2 and TRBJ2-7; D is uncertain. Trimming took off 6 bases at V and 5 bases at J, with 14 bases between the two ends. CDR3 length equals 13 residues. Germline CDR1 and CDR2: SNHLY and FYNNEI. The CDR3 nucleotides are TGTGCCAGCAGGGGAACGCTCTGGAACGAGCAGTACTTC. It codes for CASRGTLWNEQYF.

This clone was observed once. CDR3 protein: CASSLLPGAGYNEQFF. The CDR3 DNA follows: TGCGCCAGCAGTCTCCTCCCGGGAGCTGGCTACAATGAGCAGTTCTTC. The rearrangement links TRBV5-1 to TRBJ2-1; D is perhaps TRBD2 (6 bases). Germline V gives CDR1 SGHRS, CDR2 YFSETQ. This CDR3 is built from 16 residues. V gave up 5 bases and J gave up 3 bases, with 18 bases separating them.

In the case of this clone: Other DNA sequences in the same sample also yield this CDR3. This chain joins TRBV30 and TRBJ2-7; D uncertain. Germline V gene data show CDR1 as GTSNPN and CDR2 as SVGIG (reference sequence). The CDR3 spans 11 residues. V was trimmed by 0 bases and J by 3 bases, leaving 3 bases between them. The chain's CDR3 is CAWSVDYEQYF. Here the CDR3 DNA reads TGTGCCTGGAGTGTAGACTACGAGCAGTACTTC.